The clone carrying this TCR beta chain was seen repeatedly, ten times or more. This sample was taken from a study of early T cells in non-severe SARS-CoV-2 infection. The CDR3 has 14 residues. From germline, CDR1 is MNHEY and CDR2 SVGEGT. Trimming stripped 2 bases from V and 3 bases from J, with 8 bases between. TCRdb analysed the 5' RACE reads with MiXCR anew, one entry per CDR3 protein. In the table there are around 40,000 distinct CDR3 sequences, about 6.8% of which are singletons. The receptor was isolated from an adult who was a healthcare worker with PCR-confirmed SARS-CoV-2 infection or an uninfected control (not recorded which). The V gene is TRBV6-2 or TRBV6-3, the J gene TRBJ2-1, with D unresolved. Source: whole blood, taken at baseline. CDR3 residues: CASSYRENYNEQFF. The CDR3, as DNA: TGTGCCAGCAGTTACCGCGAGAACTACAATGAGCAGTTCTTC.